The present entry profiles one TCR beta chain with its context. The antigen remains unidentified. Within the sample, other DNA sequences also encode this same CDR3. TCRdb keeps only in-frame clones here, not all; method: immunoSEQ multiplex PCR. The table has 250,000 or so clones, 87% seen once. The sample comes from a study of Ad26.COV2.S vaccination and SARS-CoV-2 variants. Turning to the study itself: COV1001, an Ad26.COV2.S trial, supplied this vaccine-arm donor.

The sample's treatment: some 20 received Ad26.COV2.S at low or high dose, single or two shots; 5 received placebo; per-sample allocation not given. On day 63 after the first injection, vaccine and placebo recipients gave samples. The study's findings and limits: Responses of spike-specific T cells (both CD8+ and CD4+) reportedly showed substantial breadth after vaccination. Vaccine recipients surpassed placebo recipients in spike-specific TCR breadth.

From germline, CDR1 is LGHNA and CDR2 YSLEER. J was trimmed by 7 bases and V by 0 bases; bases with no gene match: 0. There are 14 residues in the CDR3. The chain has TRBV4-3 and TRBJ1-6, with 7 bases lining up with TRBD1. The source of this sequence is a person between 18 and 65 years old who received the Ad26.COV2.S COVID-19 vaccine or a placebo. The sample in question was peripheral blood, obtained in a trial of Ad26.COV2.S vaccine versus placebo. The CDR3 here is CASSQDRGNSPLHF. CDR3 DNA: TGCGCCAGCAGCCAAGACAGGGGGAATTCACCCCTCCACTTT.